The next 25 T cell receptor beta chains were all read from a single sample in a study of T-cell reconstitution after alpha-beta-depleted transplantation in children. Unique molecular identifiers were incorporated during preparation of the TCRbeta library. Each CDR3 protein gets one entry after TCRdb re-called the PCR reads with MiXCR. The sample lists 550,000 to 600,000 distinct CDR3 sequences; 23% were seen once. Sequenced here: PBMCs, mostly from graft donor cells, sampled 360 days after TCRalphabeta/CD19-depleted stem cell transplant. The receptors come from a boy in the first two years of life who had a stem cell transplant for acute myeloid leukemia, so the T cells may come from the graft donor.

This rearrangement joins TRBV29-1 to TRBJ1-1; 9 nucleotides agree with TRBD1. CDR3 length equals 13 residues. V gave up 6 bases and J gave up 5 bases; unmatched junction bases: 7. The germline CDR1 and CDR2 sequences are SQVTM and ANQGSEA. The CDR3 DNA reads TGCAGCGTGCTGACAGGGGGATGGACTGAAGCTTTCTTT. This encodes CSVLTGGWTEAFF.

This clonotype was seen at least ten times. In nucleotides, the CDR3 is TGTGCCAGCAGCCAATTTCAGGGTATCTCCCCTGGGGCCAACGTCCTGACTTTC. Protein sequence: CASSQFQGISPGANVLTF. The gene calls are TRBV14 and TRBJ2-6, with D possibly matching TRBD1 (5 bases). The CDR3 is made up of 18 amino acids. Deletions cut 2 bases from V and 2 bases from J, with 16 bases between. Germline CDR1 and CDR2: SGHDN and FVKESK.

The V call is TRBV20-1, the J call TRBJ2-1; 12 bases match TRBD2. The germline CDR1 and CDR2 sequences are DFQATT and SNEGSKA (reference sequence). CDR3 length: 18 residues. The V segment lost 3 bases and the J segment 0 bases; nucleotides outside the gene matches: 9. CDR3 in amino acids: CSASLLAGGVSSYNEQFF. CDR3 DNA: TGCAGTGCTAGCCTCCTAGCGGGGGGGGTCAGCTCCTACAATGAGCAGTTCTTC.

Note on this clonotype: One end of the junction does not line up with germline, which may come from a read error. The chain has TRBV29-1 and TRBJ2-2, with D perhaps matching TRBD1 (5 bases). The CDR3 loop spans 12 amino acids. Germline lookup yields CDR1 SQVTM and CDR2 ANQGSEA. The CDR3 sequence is CSVEGVTGELFF. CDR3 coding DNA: TGCAGCGTGGAAGGGGTTACCGGGGAGCTGTTTTTT.

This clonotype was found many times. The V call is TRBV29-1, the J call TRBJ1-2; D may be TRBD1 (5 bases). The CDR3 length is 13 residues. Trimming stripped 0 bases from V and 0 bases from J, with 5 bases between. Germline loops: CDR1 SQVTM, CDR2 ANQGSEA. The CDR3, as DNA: TGCAGCGTTGAAGAGGGGGCTAACTATGGCTACACCTTC. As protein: CSVEEGANYGYTF.

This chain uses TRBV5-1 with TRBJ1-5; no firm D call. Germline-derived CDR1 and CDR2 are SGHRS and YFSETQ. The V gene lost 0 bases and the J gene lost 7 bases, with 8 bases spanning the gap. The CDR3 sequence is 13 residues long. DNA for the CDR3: TGCGCCAGCAGCTTGGAGACGGGACAGCCCCAGCATTTT. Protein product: CASSLETGQPQHF.

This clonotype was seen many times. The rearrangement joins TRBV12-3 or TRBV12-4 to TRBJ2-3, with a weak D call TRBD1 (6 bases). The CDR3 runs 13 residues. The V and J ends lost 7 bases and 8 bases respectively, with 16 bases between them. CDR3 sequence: CASTGQGMGTQYF. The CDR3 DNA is TGTGCCAGCACCGGGCAGGGGATGGGTACGCAGTATTTT.

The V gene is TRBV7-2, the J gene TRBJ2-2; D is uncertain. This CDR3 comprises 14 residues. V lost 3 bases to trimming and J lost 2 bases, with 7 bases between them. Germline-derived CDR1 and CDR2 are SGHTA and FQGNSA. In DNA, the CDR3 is TGTGCCAGCAGCTTGTGGCCCAACACCGGGGAGCTGTTTTTT. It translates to CASSLWPNTGELFF.

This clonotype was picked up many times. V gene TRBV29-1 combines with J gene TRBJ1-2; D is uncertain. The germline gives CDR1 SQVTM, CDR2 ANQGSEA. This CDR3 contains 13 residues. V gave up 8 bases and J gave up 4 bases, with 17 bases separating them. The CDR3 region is CSTASGSSYGYTF. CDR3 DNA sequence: TGCAGCACGGCATCGGGCAGTTCCTATGGCTACACCTTC. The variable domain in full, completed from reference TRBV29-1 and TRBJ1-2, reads SAVISQKPSRDICQRGTSLTIQCQVDSQVTMMFWYRQQPGQSLTLIATANQGSEATYESGFVIDKFPISRPNLTFSTLTVSNMSPEDSSIYLCSTASGSSYGYTFGSGTRLTVV.

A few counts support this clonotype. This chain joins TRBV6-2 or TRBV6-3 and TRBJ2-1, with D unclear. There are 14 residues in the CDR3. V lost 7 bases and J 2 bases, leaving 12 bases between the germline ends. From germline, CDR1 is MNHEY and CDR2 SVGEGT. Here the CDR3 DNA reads TGTGCCAGCACGCCGTTGGCTCCCTACAATGAGCAGTTCTTC. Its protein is CASTPLAPYNEQFF.

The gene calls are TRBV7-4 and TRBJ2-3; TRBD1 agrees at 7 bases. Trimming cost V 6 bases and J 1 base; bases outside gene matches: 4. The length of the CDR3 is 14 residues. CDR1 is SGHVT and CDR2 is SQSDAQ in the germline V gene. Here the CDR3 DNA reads TGTGCCAGCAGGGAGACAGGGTGCACAGATACGCAGTATTTT. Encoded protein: CASRETGCTDTQYF.

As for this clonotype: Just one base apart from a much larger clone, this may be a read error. CDR3 sequence reads: CSAIKTGETYEHYV. The CDR3 nucleotides are TGCAGTGCTATAAAGACAGGGGAAACCTACGAGCATTACGTC. The J gene is TRBJ2-7, the V gene TRBV20-1, with 8 positions matching TRBD1. Germline values: CDR1 DFQATT, CDR2 SNEGSKA (reference sequence). The CDR3 loop spans 14 amino acids.

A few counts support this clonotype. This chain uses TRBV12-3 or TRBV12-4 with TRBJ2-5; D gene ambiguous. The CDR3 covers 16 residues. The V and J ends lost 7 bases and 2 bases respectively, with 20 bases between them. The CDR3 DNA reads TGTGCCAGCACCCGCGTGGGAAGGCGGCAGCAAGAGACCCAGTACTTC. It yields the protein CASTRVGRRQQETQYF.

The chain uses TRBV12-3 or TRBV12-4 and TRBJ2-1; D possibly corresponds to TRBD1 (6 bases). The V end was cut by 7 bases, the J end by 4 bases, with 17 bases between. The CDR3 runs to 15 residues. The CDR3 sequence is CASTLDRFLYNEQFF. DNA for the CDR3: TGTGCCAGCACCCTCGACAGGTTTCTTTACAATGAGCAGTTCTTC.

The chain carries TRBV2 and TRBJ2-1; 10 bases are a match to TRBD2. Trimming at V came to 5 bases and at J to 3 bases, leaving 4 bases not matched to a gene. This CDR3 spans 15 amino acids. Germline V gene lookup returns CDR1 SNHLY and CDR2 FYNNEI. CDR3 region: CASSSGGGHYNEQFF. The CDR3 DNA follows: TGTGCCAGCAGTAGCGGGGGGGGGCACTACAATGAGCAGTTCTTC.

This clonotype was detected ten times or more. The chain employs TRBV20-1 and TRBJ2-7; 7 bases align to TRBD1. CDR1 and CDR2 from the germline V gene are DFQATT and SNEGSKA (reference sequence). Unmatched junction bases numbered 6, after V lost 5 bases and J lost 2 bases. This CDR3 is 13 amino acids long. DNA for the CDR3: TGCAGTGCTGCCAGACAGGGAGCCTACGAGCAGTACTTC. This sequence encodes CSAARQGAYEQYF.

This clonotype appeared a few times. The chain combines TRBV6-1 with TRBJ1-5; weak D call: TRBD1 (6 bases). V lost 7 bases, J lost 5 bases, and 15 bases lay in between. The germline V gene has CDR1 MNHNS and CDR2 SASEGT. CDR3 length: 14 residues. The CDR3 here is CASTHREGDQPQHF. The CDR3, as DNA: TGTGCCAGCACCCACAGGGAGGGGGATCAGCCCCAGCATTTT.

CDR3 in DNA: TGTGCCAGCAGTTACGTCACAGCAGGTGGCTACACCTTC. Translated, it gives CASSYVTAGGYTF. V and J are TRBV6-6 and TRBJ1-2; D is unresolved. Germline V gene sequence: CDR1 MNHNY, CDR2 SVGAGI (reference sequence). This CDR3 is 13 amino acids long. V lost 2 bases to trimming and J lost 7 bases, with 11 bases between them.

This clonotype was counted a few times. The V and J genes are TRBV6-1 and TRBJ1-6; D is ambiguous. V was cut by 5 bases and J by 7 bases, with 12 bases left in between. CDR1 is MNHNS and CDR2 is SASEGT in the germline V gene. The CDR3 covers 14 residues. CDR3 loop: CASSPGWQNSPLHF. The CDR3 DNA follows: TGTGCCAGCAGTCCCGGGTGGCAGAATTCACCCCTCCACTTT.

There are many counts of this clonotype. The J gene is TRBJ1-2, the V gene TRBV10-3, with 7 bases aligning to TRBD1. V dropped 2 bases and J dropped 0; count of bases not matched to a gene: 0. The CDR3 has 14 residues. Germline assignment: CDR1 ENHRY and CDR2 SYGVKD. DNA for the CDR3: TGTGCCATCAGTGAGGGGACAGCTAACTATGGCTACACCTTC. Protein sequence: CAISEGTANYGYTF.

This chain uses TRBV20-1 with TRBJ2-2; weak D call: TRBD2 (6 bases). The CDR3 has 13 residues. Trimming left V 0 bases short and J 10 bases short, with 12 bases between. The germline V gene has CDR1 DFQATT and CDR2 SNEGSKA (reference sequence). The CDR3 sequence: CSARDGGGSELFF. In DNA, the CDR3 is TGCAGTGCTAGAGATGGTGGAGGGTCGGAGCTGTTTTTT.

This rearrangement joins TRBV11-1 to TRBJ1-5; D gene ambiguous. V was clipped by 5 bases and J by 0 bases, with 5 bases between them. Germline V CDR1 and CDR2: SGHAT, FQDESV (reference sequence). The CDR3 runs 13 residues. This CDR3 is CASSKYSNQPQHF. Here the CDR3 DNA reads TGTGCCAGCAGCAAATATAGCAATCAGCCCCAGCATTTT.

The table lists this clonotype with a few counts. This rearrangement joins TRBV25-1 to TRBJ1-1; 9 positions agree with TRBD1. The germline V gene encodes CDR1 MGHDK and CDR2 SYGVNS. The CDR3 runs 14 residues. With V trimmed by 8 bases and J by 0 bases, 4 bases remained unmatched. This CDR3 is CASERQGVNTEAFF. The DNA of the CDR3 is TGTGCCAGCGAGAGACAGGGGGTGAACACTGAAGCTTTCTTT. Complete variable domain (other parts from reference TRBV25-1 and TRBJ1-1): EADIYQTPRYLVIGTGKKITLECSQTMGHDKMYWYQQDPGMELHLIHYSYGVNSTEKGDLSSESTVSRIRTEHFPLTLESARPSHTSQYLCASERQGVNTEAFFGQGTRLTVV.

The CDR3: CSARNSGQGPGNQPQHF. The DNA of the CDR3 is TGCAGTGCTAGAAACTCGGGACAGGGGCCGGGCAATCAGCCCCAGCATTTT. This chain uses TRBV20-1 with TRBJ1-5, with 10 bases identical to TRBD1. The CDR3 sequence is 17 residues long. V shed 2 bases and J 2 bases; nucleotides not matched to a gene: 9. Germline V lookup: CDR1 DFQATT, CDR2 SNEGSKA (reference sequence).

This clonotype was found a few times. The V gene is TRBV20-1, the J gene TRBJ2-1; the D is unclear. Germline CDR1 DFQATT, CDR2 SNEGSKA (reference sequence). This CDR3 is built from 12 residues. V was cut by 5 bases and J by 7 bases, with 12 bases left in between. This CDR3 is CSAALTANEQFF. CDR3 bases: TGCAGTGCTGCGCTTACGGCGAATGAGCAGTTCTTC.